The present T cell receptor (beta chain) was sequenced within a study of response to subunit inactivated influenza vaccine. TCRdb used MiXCR to reprocess the RT-PCR reads, holding one entry per CDR3 protein. The table lists roughly 500,000 distinct CDR3 sequences, approximately 15% of them singletons. General study findings and limits: Authors suggested seasonal influenza vaccinations each recruit few new T cells.

This clonotype has just a few counts. Its antigen remains unidentified. The clonotype comes from a man between 50 and 69 years old who received an inactivated influenza vaccine. Sample: CD4+ T cells sorted from PBMCs, taken around 2 years after vaccination.

CDR3 coding DNA: TGTGCCAGAAGCAGAGGCACAGATACGCAGTATTTT. It codes for CARSRGTDTQYF. J is TRBJ2-3 and V is TRBV2; D uncertain. With 9 bases removed from V and 1 base from J, the gap between germline ends came to 8 bases. The germline CDR1 and CDR2 sequences are SNHLY and FYNNEI. The CDR3 contains 12 residues.